A single sample gave rise to the 25 T cell receptor beta chains below, sequenced in a study of blood T cell repertoires in COVID-19. Profiled with immunoSEQ multiplex PCR; TCRdb holds only in-frame clones, not every one. The repertoire holds hundreds of thousands of clones, with approximately 86% as singletons. Source material: peripheral blood. Every receptor here comes from a woman aged 50 to 65 with active or convalescent COVID-19.

The chain joins TRBV12-2 to TRBJ2-1; TRBD2 is taken as the D call from the table, unchecked against the DNA. TRBV12-2 is marked as a pseudogene. This CDR3 has 16 amino acids. CDR3 DNA: TGTGCAAGTCGCTTGAGGGGACTAGGCTCCTACAATGAGCAGTTCTTC. Translating it yields CASRLRGLGSYNEQFF.

The rearrangement links TRBV19 to TRBJ1-2; maybe TRBD1 (6 bases). This CDR3 is built from 15 residues. Germline lookup yields CDR1 LNHDA and CDR2 SQIVND (reference sequence). Trimming shortened V by 1 base and J by 4 bases, and 13 bases separated the two germline ends. CDR3 sequence reads: CASSIVGGKSYGYTF. CDR3 sequence (DNA): TGTGCCAGTAGTATAGTAGGGGGAAAATCCTATGGCTACACCTTC.

V gene TRBV25-1 combines with J gene TRBJ2-7; 7 positions match TRBD1. V trimming: 3 bases; J trimming: 0 bases; junction bases outside the gene matches: 8. This CDR3 is 16 amino acids long. The germline gives CDR1 MGHDK, CDR2 SYGVNS. CDR3 in amino acids: CASSEHRGLSSYEQYF. CDR3 nucleotides: TGTGCCAGCAGTGAGCACAGGGGCCTCAGCTCCTACGAGCAGTACTTC.

V usage is TRBV2 and J usage is TRBJ1-3; 9 bases are shared with TRBD1. Germline CDR1 SNHLY, CDR2 FYNNEI. V was pared by 6 bases and J by 6 bases, with 6 bases of the junction left unmatched. CDR3 length: 14 amino acids. The CDR3 region is CASRDTGGENTIYF. The CDR3 DNA reads TGTGCCAGCAGAGATACAGGGGGCGAAAACACCATATATTTT.

The chain recombines TRBV5-4 with TRBJ2-7; 8 bases are a match to TRBD2. V shed 0 bases, J shed 4 bases, and the junction held 12 bases outside the gene matches. The CDR3 spans 17 residues. Germline V lookup: CDR1 SGHNT, CDR2 YYREEE (reference sequence). The CDR3 loop is CASSLDGGASSSYEQYF. In DNA, the CDR3 is TGTGCCAGCAGCTTGGACGGGGGGGCTAGCAGCTCGTACGAGCAGTACTTC.

The chain joins TRBV11-2 to TRBJ2-5; perhaps TRBD1 as D (5 bases). This CDR3 has 14 residues. Germline CDR1 SGHAT, CDR2 FQNNGV. The germline V and J ends were trimmed by 1 base and 5 bases, with 11 bases remaining between them. The CDR3 region has the DNA TGTGCCAGCAGCTTAGGGACAAGCCGGGAGACCCAGTACTTC. Its translation is CASSLGTSRETQYF. The entire variable domain, with the rest obtained from reference TRBV11-2 and TRBJ2-5, is as follows: EAGVAQSPRYKIIEKRQSVAFWCNPISGHATLYWYQQILGQGPKLLIQFQNNGVVDDSQLPKDRFSAERLKGVDSTLKIQPAKLEDSAVYLCASSLGTSRETQYFGPGTRLLVL.

This sequence joins TRBV28 and TRBJ1-2, with D possibly being TRBD1 (6 bases). Germline V lookup: CDR1 MDHEN, CDR2 SYDVKM. V shed 5 bases and J shed 0 bases, with 13 bases lying between them. The CDR3 runs to 15 residues. The CDR3 is CASSLTGPTNYGYTF. CDR3 bases: TGTGCCAGCAGTCTAACAGGGCCCACTAACTATGGCTACACCTTC.

The rearrangement links TRBV4-1 to TRBJ2-5; 14 nucleotides match TRBD2. The CDR3 sequence is 16 residues long. V shed 3 bases, J shed 5 bases, and the junction held 5 bases outside the gene matches. Germline-derived CDR1 and CDR2 are MGHRA and YSYEKL. CDR3 nucleotides: TGCGCCAGCAGCCAGGGACTAGCGGGAGTGGTGGAGACCCAGTACTTC. Amino acids: CASSQGLAGVVETQYF.

The chain joins TRBV10-3 to TRBJ1-1; D not certain. The CDR3 consists of 12 residues. V was pared by 8 bases and J by 3 bases, with 10 bases between. Germline V CDR1 and CDR2: ENHRY, SYGVKD. CDR3 coding DNA: TGTGCCATCCGTTCCGGGGACACTGAAGCTTTCTTT. Translation: CAIRSGDTEAFF.

The chain combines TRBV28 with TRBJ1-2; D perhaps matches TRBD1 (5 bases). Trimming stripped 6 bases from V and 2 bases from J, with 19 bases between. Germline V gene lookup returns CDR1 MDHEN and CDR2 SYDVKM. This CDR3 has 16 residues. The CDR3 DNA follows: TGTGCCAGCAGCCATGGGGGGGAGGTAACAAACTATGGCTACACCTTC. Its protein product is CASSHGGEVTNYGYTF.

This chain links TRBV4-2 with TRBJ1-2; D unclear. The CDR3 is 14 amino acids. Trimming stripped 3 bases from V and 7 bases from J, with 15 bases between. Per germline, CDR1 LGHNA and CDR2 YNFKEQ. CDR3 protein: CASSHFRESGGYTF. CDR3 DNA sequence: TGTGCCAGCAGCCACTTCCGGGAATCAGGTGGCTACACCTTC.

This chain links TRBV4-2 with TRBJ2-2, with 7 bases aligning to TRBD2. The CDR3 length is 17 residues. Germline V gives CDR1 LGHNA, CDR2 YNFKEQ. The V and J ends lost 2 bases and 3 bases, in that order; junction bases with no gene match: 9. The CDR3 sequence: CASSQKSGTGYTGELFF. DNA for the CDR3: TGTGCCAGCAGCCAAAAAAGCGGGACTGGGTACACCGGGGAGCTGTTTTTT.

The CDR3 here is CASRATSGSLSDTQYF. The CDR3 DNA reads as TGTGCCAGCAGAGCAACTAGCGGGAGCTTGTCAGATACGCAGTATTTT. This chain joins TRBV11-2 and TRBJ2-3, with TRBD2 matching 11 bases. Germline assignment: CDR1 SGHAT and CDR2 FQNNGV. V dropped 6 bases and J dropped 4; count of bases not matched to a gene: 9. The CDR3 totals 16 residues. Full variable domain (rest looked up from reference TRBV11-2 and TRBJ2-3): EAGVAQSPRYKIIEKRQSVAFWCNPISGHATLYWYQQILGQGPKLLIQFQNNGVVDDSQLPKDRFSAERLKGVDSTLKIQPAKLEDSAVYLCASRATSGSLSDTQYFGPGTRLTVL.

The chain has TRBV5-1 and TRBJ1-1; D uncertain. Per germline, CDR1 SGHRS and CDR2 YFSETQ. V lost 0 bases and J lost 7, with 16 bases in between. This CDR3 has 15 residues. The CDR3 region is CASSLGGGGPDEAFF. The CDR3 region has the DNA TGCGCCAGCAGCTTGGGGGGAGGAGGGCCCGATGAAGCTTTCTTT.

This chain uses TRBV28 with TRBJ1-3, with TRBD1 matching over 7 bases. V was clipped by 2 bases and J by 12 bases; unmatched bases: 16. Germline CDR1 reads MDHEN; CDR2 reads SYDVKM. The CDR3 has 16 amino acids. The CDR3 DNA reads as TGTGCCAGCAGTTTAGGGACAGCCGCTCGCTGGAACGGCATATATTTT. Protein sequence: CASSLGTAARWNGIYF. Variable domain in full (rest from reference TRBV28 and TRBJ1-3): DVKVTQSSRYLVKRTGEKVFLECVQDMDHENMFWYRQDPGLGLRLIYFSYDVKMKEKGDIPEGYSVSREKKERFSLILESASTNQTSMYLCASSLGTAARWNGIYFGEGSWLTVV.

The chain links TRBV28 to TRBJ1-2; D gene uncertain. This CDR3 contains 14 residues. The germline CDR1 and CDR2 sequences are MDHEN and SYDVKM. The V gene lost 5 bases and the J gene lost 0 bases, with 10 bases spanning the gap. The CDR3 DNA sequence: TGTGCCAGCAGTGAGGGTTCAGCTAACTATGGCTACACCTTC. Amino acids: CASSEGSANYGYTF.

The chain is built from TRBV9 and TRBJ2-1; 7 bases fit TRBD2. The germline V gene encodes CDR1 SGDLS and CDR2 YYNGEE. With 1 base clipped from V and 0 bases from J, the junction kept 4 bases outside the gene matches. This CDR3 has 16 amino acids. In DNA form, the CDR3 reads TGTGCCAGCAGCGTACGTAGCGGGTCCTCCTACAATGAGCAGTTCTTC. Translating gives CASSVRSGSSYNEQFF.

The chain carries TRBV2 and TRBJ2-5; 12 bases are a match to TRBD2. The CDR3 is 14 amino acids. CDR1 is SNHLY, CDR2 FYNNEI, per germline. V gave up 6 bases and J gave up 4 bases; unmatched junction bases: 3. The CDR3 DNA is TGTGCCAGCAGACCGGGACTAGCGGGAGAGACCCAGTACTTC. Amino acids: CASRPGLAGETQYF.

The chain joins TRBV29-1 to TRBJ2-3; 8 positions match TRBD1. This CDR3 has 15 amino acids. Germline CDR1 and CDR2: SQVTM and ANQGSEA. V gave up 0 bases and J gave up 4 bases; unmatched junction bases: 6. The CDR3 region has the DNA TGCAGCGTTGAAGATGACAGGGGTTATTCAGATACGCAGTATTTT. Translated: CSVEDDRGYSDTQYF.

This sequence joins TRBV5-1 and TRBJ2-1, with 11 bases identical to TRBD2. Trimming took 0 bases from V and 6 from J; bases not matched to a gene: 5. The CDR3 extends over 16 amino acids. Germline loops: CDR1 SGHRS, CDR2 YFSETQ. The CDR3 here is CASSLALAGGGNEQFF. The CDR3 DNA reads TGCGCCAGCAGCTTGGCCCTAGCGGGAGGTGGCAATGAGCAGTTCTTC.

This chain uses TRBV19 with TRBJ2-1, with TRBD2 matching over 12 bases. Germline CDR1 and CDR2: LNHDA and SQIVND (reference sequence). The CDR3 length is 16 residues. V lost 0 bases to trimming and J lost 7 bases; unmatched junction nucleotides: 4. The CDR3 DNA follows: TGTGCCAGTAGTATAGATCAAACTAGCGGGAGGAATGAGCAGTTCTTC. It is translated as CASSIDQTSGRNEQFF.

The rearrangement joins TRBV29-1 to TRBJ2-5, with 7 bases aligning to TRBD2. Germline CDR1 reads SQVTM; CDR2 reads ANQGSEA. The CDR3 contains 12 residues. The trim removed 7 bases at V and 4 bases at J, leaving 6 bases unmatched. The CDR3 loop is CSATPSGETQYF. The CDR3 DNA reads TGCAGCGCAACCCCTAGCGGAGAGACCCAGTACTTC.

This clone has just a few counts. V and J are TRBV14 and TRBJ2-7; 7 nucleotides match TRBD1. This CDR3 comprises 13 residues. V shed 4 bases and J 5 bases; nucleotides not matched to a gene: 5. The V gene's germline CDR1 is SGHDN and CDR2 FVKESK. The CDR3 protein is CASSPDRAHEQYF. The CDR3 DNA is TGTGCCAGCAGCCCCGACAGGGCCCACGAGCAGTACTTC.

The rearrangement joins TRBV11-2 to TRBJ1-1; D perhaps matches TRBD1 (5 bases). V lost 4 bases to trimming and J lost 1 base, with 13 bases between them. The CDR3 is 15 amino acids. The germline V gene encodes CDR1 SGHAT and CDR2 FQNNGV. Here the CDR3 DNA reads TGTGCCAGCAGCTCCGGGCGGGGCGGGAACACTGAAGCTTTCTTT. Its protein is CASSSGRGGNTEAFF.

V is TRBV12-3 or TRBV12-4 and J is TRBJ1-3, with D tentatively TRBD1 (6 bases). The CDR3 is 12 residues long. V lost 8 bases and J 4 bases, leaving 9 bases between the germline ends. The chain's CDR3 is CASRTAGNTIYF. The CDR3 region has the DNA TGTGCCAGCCGGACAGCCGGAAACACCATATATTTT.